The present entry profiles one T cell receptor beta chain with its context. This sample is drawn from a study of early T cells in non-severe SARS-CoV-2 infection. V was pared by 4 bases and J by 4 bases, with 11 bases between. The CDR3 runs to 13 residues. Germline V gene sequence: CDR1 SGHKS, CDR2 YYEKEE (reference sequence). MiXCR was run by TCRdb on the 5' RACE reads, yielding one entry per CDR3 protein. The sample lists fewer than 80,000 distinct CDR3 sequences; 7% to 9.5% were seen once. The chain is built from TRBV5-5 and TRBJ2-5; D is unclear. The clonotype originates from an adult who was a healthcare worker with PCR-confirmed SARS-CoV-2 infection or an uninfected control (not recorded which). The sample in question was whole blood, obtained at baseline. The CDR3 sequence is CASSRSLAETQYF. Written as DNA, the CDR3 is TGTGCCAGCAGCCGCAGTTTAGCAGAGACCCAGTACTTC.